Listed below are T cell receptor beta chains from one sample, sequenced in a study of shared clonotypes between healthy human individuals. Method: immunoSEQ multiplex PCR; TCRdb's copy keeps in-frame clones and lacks some. The sample consists of about 1 million clones, around 78% of them appearing once. Sequencing used memory CD4+ T cells from PBMCs. The receptors shown here come from a man between 18 and 35 years old in good health. Some clones in this sample may be carry-over from other donors' samples. The CDR3 runs from the conserved cysteine through the conserved F or W. The order of the fields is CDR3 DNA, CDR3 protein, J gene, clone size, V gene, D gene. D genes are given only for firm matches. For some rows the clone size is stated as once, few or many, or as a class when expanded; others skip it.

TGTGCCAGTACCCAAATGGGTCTAGCGGGAGGAGTCAATGAGCAGTTCTTC	CASTQMGLAGGVNEQFF	TRBJ2-1	.	TRBV19	TRBD2
TGTGCCAGCAGTGTCTCCGGTCAGCCCCAGCATTTT	CASSVSGQPQHF	TRBJ1-5	.	TRBV6-1	.
TGCGCCAGCAGCTCTGGACTAGCGGGAGCTGAGGAGCAGTACTTC	CASSSGLAGAEEQYF	TRBJ2-7	once	TRBV5-1	TRBD2
TGTGCCAGCAGCTCGCCGGGACAGAGTATAAACACCATATATTTT	CASSSPGQSINTIYF	TRBJ1-3	.	TRBV5-4	TRBD1
TGTGCCAGCAGCTCCAAATTCACAGGGGTTACAGATACGCAGTATTTT	CASSSKFTGVTDTQYF	TRBJ2-3	.	TRBV11-2	TRBD1
TGTGCCAGCAGCAAAGCAACAGGGGGCGCCGAGCAGTACTTC	CASSKATGGAEQYF	TRBJ2-7	.	TRBV21-1	.
TGTGCCAGCAGTTACTCTAGGGCCAATGAGCAGTTCTTC	CASSYSRANEQFF	TRBJ2-1	once	TRBV6-6	.
TGTGCCAGCAGTCTTACTAGCGGGGATTACAATGAGCAGTTCTTC	CASSLTSGDYNEQFF	TRBJ2-1	.	TRBV6-4	TRBD2
TGTGCCAGCAGTTTATTTGGGACAGGGTCCTACGAGCAGTACTTC	CASSLFGTGSYEQYF	TRBJ2-7	.	TRBV28	TRBD1
TGCAGCGTACACGGTCGCTCATACGAGCAGTACTTC	CSVHGRSYEQYF	TRBJ2-7	.	TRBV29-1	.
TGTGCCAGTAGTATTGGACAGGGGGCGCGAAACATTCAGTACTTC	CASSIGQGARNIQYF	TRBJ2-4	.	TRBV19	TRBD1
TGCGCCAGCAGCTTGGAGGGCGGACCAAATCAGCCCCAGCATTTT	CASSLEGGPNQPQHF	TRBJ1-5	.	TRBV5-1	.
TGTGCCAGCAGCCAAGATCAATCCCGCACCGGGGAGCTGTTTTTT	CASSQDQSRTGELFF	TRBJ2-2	once	TRBV5-8	.
TGTGCCAGCAGTTGTTGCTGCATGCGAAAGACCTATGGCTACACCTTC	CASSCCCMRKTYGYTF	TRBJ1-2	.	TRBV6-5	.
TGCAGCGTTGAAGAAAACTATGGCTACACCTTC	CSVEENYGYTF	TRBJ1-2	.	TRBV29-1	.
TGTGCCAGTAAAGGACTAGCGGGAGAAGGGTACGAGCAGTACTTC	CASKGLAGEGYEQYF	TRBJ2-7	.	TRBV7-8	TRBD2
TGTGCCAGCAGCCGGCAGGGGTACCAAGAGACCCAGTACTTC	CASSRQGYQETQYF	TRBJ2-5	.	TRBV2	.
TGTGCCAGCAGTATCAGACTAGCAAGTGAGACCCAGTACTTC	CASSIRLASETQYF	TRBJ2-5	.	TRBV25-1	TRBD2
TGTGCCAGCAGCTTAGTGGGACAGGGGTCAGATACGCAGTATTTT	CASSLVGQGSDTQYF	TRBJ2-3	.	TRBV7-2	TRBD1
TGTGCCAGGCTCACCTCGGCACCCTGGCAGCCCCAGCATTTT	CARLTSAPWQPQHF	TRBJ1-5	.	TRBV18	.
TGTGCCAGCAGTCAAAATGGACCCTCCTACAATGAGCAGTTCTTC	CASSQNGPSYNEQFF	TRBJ2-1	many	TRBV6-5	.
TGTGCCTGGAGCACCGGGAGGAGCTCCTACGAGCAGTACTTC	CAWSTGRSSYEQYF	TRBJ2-7	.	TRBV30	TRBD2
TGTGCCAGCAGCCCCCCCGACAACCGGCTGGGCACCGGGGAGCTGTTTTTT	CASSPPDNRLGTGELFF	TRBJ2-2	.	TRBV7-9	.
TGTGCCAGCAGTCTTCCCAGGGGTGCAGCTTTCTTT	CASSLPRGAAFF	TRBJ1-1	.	TRBV6-5	.
TGTGCCAGCAGTCCGGGCGGGCAGGGGGCCGCCGAGCAGTACTTC	CASSPGGQGAAEQYF	TRBJ2-7	once	TRBV28	TRBD1
TGTGCCAGCAGCCGTATACCGGGACAACGCCCCGGGGAGCTGTTTTTT	CASSRIPGQRPGELFF	TRBJ2-2	.	TRBV11-2	.
TGTGCCAGCAGTTTAAGTATAGACGTTCAGTACTTC	CASSLSIDVQYF	TRBJ2-4	.	TRBV28	.
TGTGCCAGCAGCGTATTCAGTAGCGGGTCTGAAGAGACCCAGTACTTC	CASSVFSSGSEETQYF	TRBJ2-5	.	TRBV9	TRBD2
TGTGCCAGCAGCTCCCAAGGGACAAAAAGAGGAGCTTTCTTT	CASSSQGTKRGAFF	TRBJ1-1	.	TRBV27	.
TGTGCCAGCAGCCCAGGACTAGCGGGACAGGAGCAGTACTTC	CASSPGLAGQEQYF	TRBJ2-7	once	TRBV9	TRBD2
TGTGCCAGCAGTGTTGGGCAGGGGACAAACACCATATATTTT	CASSVGQGTNTIYF	TRBJ1-3	.	TRBV2	.
TGTGCCAGCACCTTCCAAGAGACCCAGTACTTC	CASTFQETQYF	TRBJ2-5	.	TRBV11-2	.
TGTGCCAGCACGTGGGACGCTGGAAACACCATATATTTT	CASTWDAGNTIYF	TRBJ1-3	.	TRBV6-6	.
TGTGCCAGCAGCTCCATGGGCTACAATGAGCAGTTCTTC	CASSSMGYNEQFF	TRBJ2-1	.	TRBV9	.
TGTGCCAGCAGTCCCCGGGCCGGGACAGGGCACGAGCAGTACTTC	CASSPRAGTGHEQYF	TRBJ2-7	.	TRBV2	TRBD1
TGTGCCAGCAGCTTAGGTCTGAGGGATAAAGCTTTCTTT	CASSLGLRDKAFF	TRBJ1-1	.	TRBV7-9	.
TGTGCCAGCTCACCTATATCGGGGGCTCCCGGGGAGCTGTTTTTT	CASSPISGAPGELFF	TRBJ2-2	.	TRBV18	.
TGCGCCAGCAGACGAACCGGGACTACCCCGGAGGTGAATGAGCAGTTCTTC	CASRRTGTTPEVNEQFF	TRBJ2-1	.	TRBV5-1	TRBD2
TGTGCCACTCTCTTGGTAGGACAGGGAAACACCATATATTTT	CATLLVGQGNTIYF	TRBJ1-3	.	TRBV19	.
TGTGCCAGCTCACCATTGAGTACAGGGGGCTCCTACGAGCAGTACTTC	CASSPLSTGGSYEQYF	TRBJ2-7	.	TRBV18	TRBD1
TGTGCCAGCCGCTTTCAGACTGAAGCTTTCTTT	CASRFQTEAFF	TRBJ1-1	many	TRBV27	.
TGTGCCAGCAGCCAAGAGGAGGGGACTAGCGTCGTTCGCGAGCAGTTCTTC	CASSQEEGTSVVREQFF	TRBJ2-1	.	TRBV4-2	TRBD2
TGTGCCAGCTCACCCCCTCAAGGTCCAAAACTGTTTTTT	CASSPPQGPKLFF	TRBJ1-4	.	TRBV18	.
TGTGCCAGCAGCGCGACACAGGGGCCCTACGAGCAGTACTTC	CASSATQGPYEQYF	TRBJ2-7	once	TRBV7-2	TRBD1
TGTGCCAGCAGCCCCTCTAGCGGGCCCTCCTATGGGCAGTTCTTC	CASSPSSGPSYGQFF	TRBJ2-1	.	TRBV11-2	TRBD2
TGTGCCAGCAGCCCCCTTTCCACCGGGGAGCTGTTTTTT	CASSPLSTGELFF	TRBJ2-2	.	TRBV7-2	.
TGTGCCAGTGGGAAGGGGGGGGCCGGAGCTCTCTCCTACAATGAGCAGTTCTTC	CASGKGGAGALSYNEQFF	TRBJ2-1	.	TRBV19	.
TGTGCCAGCAGTGATCTTTGGTTTGGGCCCCAGCATTTT	CASSDLWFGPQHF	TRBJ1-5	.	TRBV6-1	.
TGTGCCAGCAGCTTAGCGAGGAGCTCGGAGGGCTACGAGCAGTACTTC	CASSLARSSEGYEQYF	TRBJ2-7	.	TRBV11-1	.
TGCGCCAGCACCCGGTCGGTCGCGGGCACTGAAGCTTTCTTT	CASTRSVAGTEAFF	TRBJ1-1	.	TRBV5-1	.
TGTGCCAGCAGTATGACAGTTGGCGCCGAATATGGCTACACCTTC	CASSMTVGAEYGYTF	TRBJ1-2	.	TRBV28	.